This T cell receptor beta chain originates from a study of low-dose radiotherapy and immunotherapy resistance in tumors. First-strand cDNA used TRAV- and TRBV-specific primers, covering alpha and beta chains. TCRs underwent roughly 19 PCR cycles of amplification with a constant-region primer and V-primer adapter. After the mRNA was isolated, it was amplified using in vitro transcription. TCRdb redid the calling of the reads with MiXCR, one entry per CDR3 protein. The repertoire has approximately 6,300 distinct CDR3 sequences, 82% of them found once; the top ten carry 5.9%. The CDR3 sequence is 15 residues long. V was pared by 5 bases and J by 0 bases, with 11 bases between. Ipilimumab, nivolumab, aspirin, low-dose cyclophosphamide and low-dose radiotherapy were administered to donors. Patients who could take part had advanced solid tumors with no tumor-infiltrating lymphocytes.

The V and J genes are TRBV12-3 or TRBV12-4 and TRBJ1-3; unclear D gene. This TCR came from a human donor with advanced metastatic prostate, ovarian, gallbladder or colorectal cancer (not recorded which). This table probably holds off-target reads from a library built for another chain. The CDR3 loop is CASSPSPSSGNTIYF. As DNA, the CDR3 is TGTGCCAGCAGTCCCTCCCCCTCCTCTGGAAACACCATATATTTT.